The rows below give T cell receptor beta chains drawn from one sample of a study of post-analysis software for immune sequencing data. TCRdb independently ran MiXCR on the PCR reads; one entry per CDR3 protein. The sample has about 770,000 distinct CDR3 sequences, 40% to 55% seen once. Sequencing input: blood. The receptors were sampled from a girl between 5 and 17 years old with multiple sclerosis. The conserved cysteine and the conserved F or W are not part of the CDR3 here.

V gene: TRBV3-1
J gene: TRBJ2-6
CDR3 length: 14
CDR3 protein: ASSQEGSRGANVLT

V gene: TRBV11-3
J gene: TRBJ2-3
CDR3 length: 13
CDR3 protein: ASSTGLGHTDTQY

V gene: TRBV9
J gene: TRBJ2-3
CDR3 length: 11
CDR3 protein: ASSATGQLRRY

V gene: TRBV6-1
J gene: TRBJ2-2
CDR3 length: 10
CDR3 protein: ASFGRTGELF

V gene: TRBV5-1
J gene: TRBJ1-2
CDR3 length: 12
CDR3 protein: ASSLGTLNYGYT

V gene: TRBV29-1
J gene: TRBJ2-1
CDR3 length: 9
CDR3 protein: SVDQGRLQF

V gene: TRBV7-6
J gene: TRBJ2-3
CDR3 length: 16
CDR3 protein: ASSFILAGGGDTDTQY

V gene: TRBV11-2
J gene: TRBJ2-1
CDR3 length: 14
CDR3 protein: ASSLGPSDPYNEQF

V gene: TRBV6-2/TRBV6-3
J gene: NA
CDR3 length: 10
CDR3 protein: ASSLQFYEQY

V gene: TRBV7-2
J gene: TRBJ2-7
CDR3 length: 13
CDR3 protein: ASILEQGASYEQY

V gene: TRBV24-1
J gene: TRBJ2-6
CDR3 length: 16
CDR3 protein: ATSDNIGGGSGANVLT

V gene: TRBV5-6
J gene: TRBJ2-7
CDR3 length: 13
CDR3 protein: ASSLAPGGSHEQY

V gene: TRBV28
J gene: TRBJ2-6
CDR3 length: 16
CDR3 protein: ASSLPGTGGSGANVLT

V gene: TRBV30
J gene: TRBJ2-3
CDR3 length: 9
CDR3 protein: AWTDPGRQY

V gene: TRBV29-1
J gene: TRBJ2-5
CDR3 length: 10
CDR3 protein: SVAPAQETQY